Below are 8 T cell receptor beta chains sequenced from a single sample in a study of shared clonotypes between healthy human individuals. Using immunoSEQ multiplex PCR, the repertoire was profiled, and TCRdb retains in-frame clones only, with some absent. The top ten clones hold roughly 1.4% of a sample with roughly 1 million clones, about three quarters of them seen once. The material sequenced was memory CD4+ T cells sorted from blood. As for subset: CD45RA-negative fraction. The receptors stem from a young man in good health.

The rearrangement links TRBV28 to TRBJ1-4; 9 bases are shared with TRBD1. The CDR3 has 15 amino acids. CDR1 and CDR2 from the germline V gene are MDHEN and SYDVKM. Trimming cost V 3 bases and J 6 bases; bases outside gene matches: 5. The CDR3 sequence: CASSFGDRVYEKLFF. The CDR3, as DNA: TGTGCCAGCAGTTTTGGGGACAGGGTTTATGAAAAACTGTTTTTT.

This chain uses TRBV7-9 with TRBJ2-5; TRBD2 agrees at 13 bases. V lost 1 base, J lost 5 bases, and 4 bases stayed unmatched. From germline, CDR1 is SEHNR and CDR2 FQNEAQ (reference sequence). This CDR3 comprises 16 residues. CDR3 in DNA: TGTGCCAGCAGCTTAGGGACTAGCGGGAGTCACGAGACCCAGTACTTC. This encodes CASSLGTSGSHETQYF.

This clone was observed many times. The CDR3 loop reads CSVEDRQTQYF. The CDR3 DNA is TGCAGCGTTGAAGATCGCCAGACCCAGTACTTC. This sequence joins TRBV29-1 and TRBJ2-5; D not certain. Trimming removed 0 bases from V and 6 bases from J, with 5 bases in between. The CDR3 contains 11 residues. In germline, CDR1 is SQVTM, CDR2 ANQGSEA.

The chain recombines TRBV6-5 with TRBJ1-2; TRBD1 is a possible D gene (6 bases). The ends were cut back, 6 bases at V and 5 bases at J, with 19 bases in the middle. This CDR3 has 15 amino acids. Germline CDR1 and CDR2: MNHEY and SVGAGI. CDR3 region: CASSYQRGTLYGYTF. In DNA, the CDR3 is TGTGCCAGCAGCTACCAAAGGGGGACTTTATATGGCTACACCTTC.

The chain joins TRBV7-9 to TRBJ2-7, with D maybe TRBD2 (6 bases). The CDR3 is 13 residues long. With 5 bases removed from V and 5 bases from J, the gap between germline ends came to 13 bases. Per germline, CDR1 SEHNR and CDR2 FQNEAQ (reference sequence). The CDR3 sequence: CASSKGGANEQYF. CDR3 in DNA: TGTGCCAGCAGCAAAGGCGGGGCGAACGAGCAGTACTTC.

This chain uses TRBV12-5 with TRBJ2-7; no firm D call. The CDR3 sequence is 11 residues long. With 3 bases removed from V and 3 bases from J, the gap between germline ends came to 3 bases. The germline V gene has CDR1 LGHNT and CDR2 FRNRAP. The CDR3 sequence is CASGLIYEQYF. CDR3 DNA: TGTGCTAGTGGTTTAATCTACGAGCAGTACTTC.

V and J are TRBV7-2 and TRBJ2-7, with 7 bases matching TRBD2. Germline CDR1 SGHTA, CDR2 FQGNSA. V trimming: 2 bases; J trimming: 0 bases; junction bases outside the gene matches: 10. The CDR3 runs 17 residues. CDR3 in DNA: TGTGCCAGCAGCTTAATAGCGGGCGCGATAACCTCCTACGAGCAGTACTTC. Encoded protein: CASSLIAGAITSYEQYF.

This clone was detected a few times. V gene TRBV18 combines with J gene TRBJ2-7; 7 bases fit TRBD1. There are 13 residues in the CDR3. CDR1 and CDR2 (germline): KGHSH, LQKENI. The V and J ends lost 2 bases and 6 bases, in that order; junction bases with no gene match: 4. As DNA, the CDR3 is TGTGCCAGCTCACCAAACAGGGGTGTCGAGCAGTACTTC. This encodes CASSPNRGVEQYF.